This TCR beta chain derives from a study of blood T cells in healthy people across ages. Using a J-beta primer mix together with a sample-barcoded 5' primer, a second PCR was run for about 6 to 11 cycles. TCRdb itself ran the 5' RACE reads through MiXCR, one entry per CDR3 protein. The profile shows 1.4 million or so distinct CDR3 sequences, about 42% of them singletons. This clonotype came up many times. Its antigen remains unidentified. Trimming cost V 6 bases and J 0 bases, with 8 bases left between them. CDR3 length: 13 amino acids. General study points: Relative to aged donors, long-lived donors carried more naive CD4+ cells and displayed higher diversity.

The chain uses TRBV12-3 or TRBV12-4 and TRBJ1-1; D call uncertain. What was sequenced was blood. The receptor was derived from a woman younger than 30 in good health. The CDR3 loop is CASSFSMNTEAFF. In DNA, the CDR3 is TGTGCCAGCAGCTTTTCAATGAACACTGAAGCTTTCTTT.